The clone carrying this TCR beta chain was seen only a few times. Its antigen remains unidentified. The data belong to a study of T cells after yellow fever vaccination. TCRdb redid the calling of the 5' RACE reads with MiXCR, one entry per CDR3 protein. The top ten clones hold roughly an eighth of a sample with hundreds of thousands of distinct CDR3 sequences, roughly 13% of them seen once. Germline loops: CDR1 LGHDT, CDR2 YNNKEL (reference sequence). CDR3 size: 12 residues. The V gene lost 5 bases and the J gene lost 7 bases, with 12 bases spanning the gap. Study observations and caveats: Just a small share of clonotypes turned up in the CD4 compartment as well as the CD8 compartment.

The chain is built from TRBV3-1 and TRBJ2-7; D perhaps matches TRBD2 (5 bases). This specimen consisted of PBMCs, obtained on the day of the yellow fever booster vaccination. The source of this sequence is a man in his thirties or forties who received the YFV17D yellow fever vaccine. DNA for the CDR3: TGTGCCAGCAGCGGGAGCCTGGGGGAGCAGTACTTC. It translates to CASSGSLGEQYF.